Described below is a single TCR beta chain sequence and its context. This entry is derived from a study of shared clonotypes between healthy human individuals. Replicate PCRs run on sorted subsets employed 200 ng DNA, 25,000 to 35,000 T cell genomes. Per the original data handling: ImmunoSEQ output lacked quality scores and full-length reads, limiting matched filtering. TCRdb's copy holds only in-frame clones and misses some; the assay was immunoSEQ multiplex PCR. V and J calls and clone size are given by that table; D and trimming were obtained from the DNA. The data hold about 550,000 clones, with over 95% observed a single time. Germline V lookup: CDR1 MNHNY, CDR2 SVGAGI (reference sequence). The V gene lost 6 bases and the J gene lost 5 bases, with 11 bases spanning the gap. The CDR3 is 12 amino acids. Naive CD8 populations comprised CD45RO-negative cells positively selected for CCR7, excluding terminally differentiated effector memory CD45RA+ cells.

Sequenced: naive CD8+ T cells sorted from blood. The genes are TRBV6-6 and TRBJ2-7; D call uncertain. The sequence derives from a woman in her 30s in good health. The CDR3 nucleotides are TGTGCCAGCAGCATGGGTATAAACGAGCAGTACTTC. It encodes CASSMGINEQYF.